This T cell receptor beta chain was retrieved from a study of T cell responses to AZD1222 COVID-19 vaccine. The method was immunoSEQ multiplex PCR; TCRdb's version includes in-frame clones alone and lacks a portion of them. The sample carries 100,000 to 150,000 clones, roughly nine tenths recorded once. General observations from the study: The span of vaccine-associated CD4 TCRs extended across spike, with dominance at 160-218 and 743-854.

Worth noting for this clone: Its antigen remains unknown.

This CDR3 has 15 residues. Germline V gene lookup returns CDR1 LNHDA and CDR2 SQIVND (reference sequence). The V gene lost 1 base and the J gene lost 6 bases, with 15 bases spanning the gap. The source of this sequence is an adult in good health. The chain recombines TRBV19 with TRBJ1-2; D possibly corresponds to TRBD1 (5 bases). The starting material was peripheral blood, obtained on day 0 of AZD1222 vaccination. The CDR3 sequence is CASSIGAGSRDGYTF. In DNA form, the CDR3 reads TGTGCCAGTAGTATAGGAGCAGGGTCAAGAGATGGCTACACCTTC.